One sample yielded the 30 T cell receptor beta chains listed below, sequenced in a study of T cell responses to AZD1222 COVID-19 vaccine. The protocol was immunoSEQ multiplex PCR, while the TCRdb copy is restricted to in-frame clones and leaves out a portion. In the table there are some 140,000 clones, approximately 86% of which are singletons. Here the sequenced sample was peripheral blood, taken 28 days after the second AZD1222 dose. The receptors come from an adult who received the AZD1222 COVID-19 vaccine.

As DNA, the CDR3 is TGTGCCAGCAGTGACGACAGGGGGGAACTACGGAATGAGCAGTTCTTC. Translating gives CASSDDRGELRNEQFF. V usage is TRBV6-4 and J usage is TRBJ2-1, with 9 nucleotides matching TRBD1. CDR3 length: 16 amino acids. The V and J ends lost 2 bases and 7 bases, in that order; junction bases with no gene match: 9. The germline V gene has CDR1 MRHNA and CDR2 SNTAGT.

The chain has TRBV11-3 and TRBJ2-3, with 9 bases fitting TRBD1. In germline, CDR1 is SGHNT, CDR2 YENEEA. The CDR3 totals 16 residues. The trim removed 1 base at V and 3 bases at J, leaving 5 bases unmatched. In DNA, the CDR3 is TGTGCCAGCAGCTTAGCCCCCGGGACAGGGACAGATACGCAGTATTTT. This sequence encodes CASSLAPGTGTDTQYF. Supplemented by reference TRBV11-3 and TRBJ2-3, the full variable domain reads EAGVVQSPRYKIIEKKQPVAFWCNPISGHNTLYWYLQNLGQGPELLIRYENEEAVDDSQLPKDRFSAERLKGVDSTLKIQPAELGDSAVYLCASSLAPGTGTDTQYFGPGTRLTVL.

The J gene is TRBJ1-6, the V gene TRBV5-1; TRBD1 might be the D (5 bases). The CDR3 has 15 residues. V was cut by 2 bases and J by 6 bases, with 12 bases left in between. Germline V lookup: CDR1 SGHRS, CDR2 YFSETQ. CDR3 sequence reads: CASSLMTQGNSPLHF. DNA of the CDR3: TGCGCCAGCAGCTTAATGACCCAGGGTAATTCACCCCTCCACTTT.

The chain carries TRBV3-1 (or the pseudogene TRBV3-2) and TRBJ1-1; possibly TRBD1 for D (6 bases). Germline loops: CDR1 LGHDT, CDR2 YNNKEL (reference sequence). Trimming left V 1 base short and J 1 base short, with 13 bases between. The CDR3 contains 16 residues. This CDR3 is CASSQGYGGGNTEAFF. The CDR3 region has the DNA TGTGCCAGCAGCCAAGGGTACGGGGGCGGGAACACTGAAGCTTTCTTT.

This chain connects TRBV30 to TRBJ1-3; D is unresolved. Trimming cost V 6 bases and J 0 bases, with 12 bases left between them. The CDR3 totals 14 residues. From germline, CDR1 is GTSNPN and CDR2 SVGIG (reference sequence). This CDR3 is CACFTASSGNTIYF. Here the CDR3 DNA reads TGTGCCTGTTTTACAGCGAGCTCTGGAAACACCATATATTTT.

V is TRBV7-9 and J is TRBJ2-5; the D call may be TRBD1 or TRBD2 (5 bases each). Trimming removed 5 bases from V and 2 bases from J, with 12 bases in between. This CDR3 spans 14 amino acids. Germline V gene lookup returns CDR1 SEHNR and CDR2 FQNEAQ (reference sequence). The CDR3 DNA sequence: TGTGCCAGCAGCCGGAGGACAAATCAAGAGACCCAGTACTTC. It yields the protein CASSRRTNQETQYF.

This clone came up once. The genes are TRBV1 and TRBJ2-3; the DNA was not compared with TRBD1, the D call given in the table. TRBV1 is a pseudogene segment. This CDR3 is built from 17 residues. The CDR3 protein is CTSSQLFGQGRTDTQYF. The CDR3 coding sequence is TGCACCAGCAGCCAACTCTTTGGACAGGGAAGGACAGATACGCAGTATTTT.

J is TRBJ1-6 and V is TRBV6-6; D is unresolved. The V and J ends lost 2 bases and 7 bases respectively, with 15 bases between them. The CDR3 is made up of 16 amino acids. The germline V gene has CDR1 MNHNY and CDR2 SVGAGI (reference sequence). CDR3 nucleotides: TGTGCCAGCAGTTACCGGGCAGGCCCTCTGAATTCACCCCTCCACTTT. Amino acids: CASSYRAGPLNSPLHF.

The CDR3 spells CASSPPPGQGLDEQYF. CDR3 nucleotides: TGTGCCAGCAGCCCCCCGCCGGGACAGGGGTTAGACGAGCAGTACTTC. The chain combines TRBV5-4 with TRBJ2-7; 10 bases match TRBD1. CDR1 is SGHNT and CDR2 is YYREEE in the germline V gene (reference sequence). V lost 4 bases to trimming and J lost 5 bases; unmatched junction nucleotides: 12. The CDR3 length is 16 residues.

The gene calls are TRBV7-2 and TRBJ2-7; D is ambiguous. The V gene lost 5 bases and the J gene lost 7 bases, with 21 bases spanning the gap. Germline lookup yields CDR1 SGHTA and CDR2 FQGNSA. The CDR3 loop spans 15 amino acids. DNA of the CDR3: TGTGCCAGCAGCCAAGACTCCAACCTACCTAGAGAGCAGTACTTC. Protein: CASSQDSNLPREQYF.

This rearrangement joins TRBV4-1 to TRBJ2-3; possibly TRBD2 for D (5 bases). The V end lost 4 bases, the J end lost 5 bases, and 16 bases lay between the germline ends. The CDR3 totals 15 residues. Germline CDR1 MGHRA, CDR2 YSYEKL. This CDR3 reads CASSPGRGDVDTQYF. The CDR3 DNA reads as TGCGCCAGCAGCCCAGGCCGGGGAGATGTAGATACGCAGTATTTT.

In its sample, this clone was seen once. V and J are TRBV7-9 and TRBJ2-1, with TRBD2 matching over 10 bases. CDR1 and CDR2 from the germline V gene are SEHNR and FQNEAQ (reference sequence). Trimming took 5 bases from V and 5 from J; bases not matched to a gene: 18. CDR3 size: 19 residues. The DNA of the CDR3 is TGTGCCAGCAGCCCCAAAGGCCTACTCCTAGCGGGAGCCAACAATGAGCAGTTCTTC. It is translated as CASSPKGLLLAGANNEQFF.

The chain couples TRBV5-4 to TRBJ2-3; 7 bases are shared with TRBD1. CDR1 is SGHNT and CDR2 is YYREEE in the germline V gene (reference sequence). V lost 4 bases to trimming and J lost 7 bases; unmatched junction nucleotides: 12. This CDR3 contains 15 residues. This chain's CDR3 is CASSLGGQPRNTQYF. In DNA form, the CDR3 reads TGTGCCAGCAGCCTTGGGGGACAGCCCCGAAATACGCAGTATTTT.

This clone was recorded once. The rearrangement uses TRBV5-1 and TRBJ2-5; possible D gene TRBD2, 7 bases. CDR1 and CDR2 from the germline V gene are SGHRS and YFSETQ. This CDR3 spans 14 amino acids. V was shortened by 4 bases and J by 5 bases, with 15 bases between the two germline ends. The CDR3 is CASSGGAGDETQYF. The DNA for the CDR3 is TGCGCCAGCAGCGGGGGGGCGGGGGATGAGACCCAGTACTTC. Drawing the rest from reference TRBV5-1 and TRBJ2-5, the complete variable domain is KAGVTQTPRYLIKTRGQQVTLSCSPISGHRSVSWYQQTPGQGLQFLFEYFSETQRNKGNFPGRFSGRQFSNSRSEMNVSTLELGDSALYLCASSGGAGDETQYFGPGTRLLVL.

This chain links TRBV10-2 with TRBJ1-6; D is possibly TRBD1 (6 bases). The ends were cut back, 2 bases at V and 10 bases at J, with 9 bases in the middle. This CDR3 region has 13 residues. CDR1 is WSHSY and CDR2 is SAAADI in the germline V gene. The CDR3 is CASSEGGGSPLHF. The CDR3 DNA sequence: TGCGCCAGCAGTGAGGGGGGCGGGTCACCCCTCCACTTT.

The gene calls are TRBV7-9 and TRBJ1-1; D is undetermined. V lost 2 bases and J lost 3, with 1 base in between. In germline, CDR1 is SEHNR, CDR2 FQNEAQ (reference sequence). The CDR3 has 11 residues. CDR3 protein: CASSLYTEAFF. The CDR3 region has the DNA TGTGCCAGCAGCTTATACACTGAAGCTTTCTTT.

This clone was detected only a few times. This chain connects TRBV19 to TRBJ1-1; 7 bases are shared with TRBD1. The CDR3 runs to 17 residues. V lost 8 bases to trimming and J lost 0 bases; unmatched junction nucleotides: 15. CDR1 and CDR2 from the germline V gene are LNHDA and SQIVND (reference sequence). The CDR3 spells CASSIFTGQLMNTEAFF. CDR3 nucleotide sequence: TGTGCCAGTTCTATCTTTACGGGACAGTTAATGAACACTGAAGCTTTCTTT.

The chain couples TRBV9 to TRBJ2-3; 7 bases agree with TRBD1. Trimming cost V 4 bases and J 0 bases; bases outside gene matches: 5. Germline CDR1 is SGDLS and CDR2 is YYNGEE. This CDR3 is 15 amino acids long. The CDR3 loop reads CASSTTGVSTDTQYF. For the CDR3, the DNA is TGTGCCAGCAGCACTACAGGGGTGAGCACAGATACGCAGTATTTT.

The chain links TRBV27 to TRBJ1-2, with 9 positions matching TRBD1. V lost 5 bases, J lost 5 bases, and 9 bases stayed unmatched. This CDR3 contains 15 residues. Germline CDR1 reads MNHEY; CDR2 reads SMNVEV (reference sequence). CDR3 protein: CASSKSTGGGYGYTF. The CDR3 DNA is TGTGCCAGCAGTAAGAGTACAGGGGGCGGGTATGGCTACACCTTC.

The genes are TRBV19 and TRBJ2-1, with D tentatively TRBD1 (5 bases). This CDR3 is 15 amino acids long. CDR1 is LNHDA, CDR2 SQIVND, per germline (reference sequence). V lost 3 bases, J lost 1 base, and 10 bases lay in between. The DNA of the CDR3 is TGTGCCAGTAGTATGTGGGGCGCTTCCTACAATGAGCAGTTCTTC. It encodes CASSMWGASYNEQFF.

CDR3 loop: CASSPPFRRSYNEQFF. DNA for the CDR3: TGTGCCAGCTCACCACCCTTCCGAAGATCCTACAATGAGCAGTTCTTC. The rearrangement joins TRBV18 to TRBJ2-1, with D unclear. CDR1 and CDR2 (germline): KGHSH, LQKENI. The CDR3 contains 16 residues. The V gene lost 0 bases and the J gene lost 1 base, with 10 bases spanning the gap.

This chain joins TRBV3-1 (or the pseudogene TRBV3-2) and TRBJ2-5, with 11 positions matching TRBD2. J was trimmed by 4 bases and V by 2 bases; bases with no gene match: 3. This CDR3 has 15 amino acids. CDR1 and CDR2 (germline): LGHDT, YNNKEL (reference sequence). DNA for the CDR3: TGTGCCAGCAGCCAACAGCTAGCGGGAGGAGAGACCCAGTACTTC. Residues: CASSQQLAGGETQYF.

The V and J genes are TRBV6-6 and TRBJ1-3; 8 bases match TRBD1. V shed 5 bases, J shed 0 bases, and the junction held 3 bases outside the gene matches. Germline-derived CDR1 and CDR2 are MNHNY and SVGAGI (reference sequence). The CDR3 length is 15 residues. The CDR3 loop is CASSDRGLSGNTIYF. In nucleotides, the CDR3 is TGTGCCAGCAGTGACAGGGGACTCTCTGGAAACACCATATATTTT.

The J gene is TRBJ2-3, the V gene TRBV4-2, with 9 bases aligning to TRBD1. CDR1 LGHNA and CDR2 YNFKEQ come from the germline V gene. The CDR3 runs to 15 residues. Trimming at V came to 2 bases and at J to 5 bases, leaving 5 bases not matched to a gene. CDR3 DNA sequence: TGTGCCAGCAGCCAACGGGACAGGGAGGAAGATACGCAGTATTTT. Protein product: CASSQRDREEDTQYF.

This chain links TRBV18 with TRBJ2-1, with D maybe TRBD2 (6 bases). The ends were cut back, 3 bases at V and 8 bases at J, with 14 bases in the middle. Germline V CDR1 and CDR2: KGHSH, LQKENI. The length of the CDR3 is 14 residues. This CDR3 reads CASSPGPRRDEQFF. Here the CDR3 DNA reads TGTGCCAGCTCACCTGGTCCGCGGAGGGATGAGCAGTTCTTC.

The chain couples TRBV7-2 to TRBJ2-1, with a tentative D call TRBD1 (5 bases). The germline gives CDR1 SGHTA, CDR2 FQGNSA. The CDR3 extends over 12 amino acids. Trimming left V 5 bases short and J 14 bases short, with 16 bases between. The CDR3 sequence is CASSTSSDRKFF. The CDR3 coding sequence is TGTGCCAGCAGCACCTCTAGTGACAGAAAGTTCTTC.

The V call is TRBV30, the J call TRBJ2-7; weak D call: TRBD2 (7 bases). With 4 bases removed from V and 3 bases from J, the gap between germline ends came to 19 bases. CDR1 GTSNPN and CDR2 SVGIG come from the germline V gene (reference sequence). This CDR3 comprises 15 residues. CDR3 residues: CAWTLGGAGNYEQYF. CDR3 DNA: TGTGCCTGGACTCTGGGGGGGGCAGGTAACTACGAGCAGTACTTC.

The rearrangement uses TRBV6-5 and TRBJ1-6; D might be TRBD1 (5 bases). The CDR3 runs to 15 residues. Trimming stripped 6 bases from V and 4 bases from J, with 13 bases between. Germline V CDR1 and CDR2: MNHEY, SVGAGI. The CDR3, as DNA: TGTGCCAGCAGAACGACAGAGAGGTATAATTCACCCCTCCACTTT. Translating it yields CASRTTERYNSPLHF.

CDR3 protein: CASSLNPESNQPQHF. The CDR3 DNA reads TGTGCCAGCAGCTTAAACCCAGAGAGCAATCAGCCCCAGCATTTT. The V call is TRBV11-2, the J call TRBJ1-5; D call uncertain. The CDR3 spans 15 residues. V lost 2 bases, J lost 1 base, and 9 bases lay in between. Germline assignment: CDR1 SGHAT and CDR2 FQNNGV.

The V call is TRBV5-1, the J call TRBJ1-6; D not resolved. Deletions cut 0 bases from V and 1 base from J, with 5 bases between. Germline V gene data show CDR1 as SGHRS and CDR2 as YFSETQ. The CDR3 consists of 15 residues. The CDR3 reads CASSLVGSYNSPLHF. CDR3 DNA sequence: TGCGCCAGCAGCTTGGTCGGATCCTATAATTCACCCCTCCACTTT.